This T cell receptor beta chain was sequenced during a study of blood T cell repertoires in COVID-19. In the study overall: Specimens from acute and convalescent COVID-19 originated in the United States, Italy and Spain. Sources were T cells, B-cell-depleted T cells, or PBMCs; the material itself was cDNA or gDNA.

In the authors' methods: Nucleated cell number was recorded as an estimate derived from reference gene primer amplification. TCRdb keeps only in-frame clones here, not all; method: immunoSEQ multiplex PCR. That table furnishes V, J and clone size, whereas the DNA furnished D and trimming. The sample lists over 100,000 clones, 70% to 90% seen once, with over 15% in the top ten. In germline, CDR1 is KGHSH, CDR2 LQKENI. Trimming took off 5 bases at V and 5 bases at J, with 15 bases between the two ends. The CDR3 is 15 amino acids. The receptor was derived from a woman aged 60-75 years with acute or convalescent COVID-19. Material: peripheral blood. The gene calls are TRBV18 and TRBJ1-4; a possible D gene is TRBD1 (6 bases). The CDR3 DNA sequence: TGTGCCAGCTCAGTGGACAGCTACTCCAATGAAAAACTGTTTTTT. Residues: CASSVDSYSNEKLFF.